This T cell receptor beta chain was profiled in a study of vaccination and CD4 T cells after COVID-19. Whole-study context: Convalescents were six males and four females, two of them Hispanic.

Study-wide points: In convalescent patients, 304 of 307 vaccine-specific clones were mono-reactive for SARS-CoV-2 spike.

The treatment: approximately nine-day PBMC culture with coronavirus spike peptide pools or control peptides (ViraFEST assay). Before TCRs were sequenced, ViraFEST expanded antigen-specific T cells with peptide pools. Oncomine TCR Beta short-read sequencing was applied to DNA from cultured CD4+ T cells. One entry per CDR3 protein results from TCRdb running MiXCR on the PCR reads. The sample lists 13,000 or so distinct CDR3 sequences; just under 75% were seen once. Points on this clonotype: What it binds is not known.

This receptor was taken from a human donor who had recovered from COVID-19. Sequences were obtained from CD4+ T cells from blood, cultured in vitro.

CDR3 sequence: CASRSSSTDTQYF. The CDR3 DNA is TGTGCCAGCAGATCCTCTAGCACAGATACGCAGTATTTT. This chain connects TRBV6-2 or TRBV6-3 to TRBJ2-3; no clear D gene. The V gene's germline CDR1 is MNHEY and CDR2 SVGEGT. CDR3 length equals 13 residues. The V and J ends lost 6 bases and 0 bases respectively, with 7 bases between them.